This TCR beta chain was retrieved from a study of naive CD8 T cells in extremely preterm neonates. Method: immunoSEQ multiplex PCR; TCRdb's copy keeps in-frame clones and lacks some. The repertoire has 7,100 or so clones, approximately 98% of them found once; the top ten carry around 0.36%. Elective cesarean births at roughly 37-41 weeks, without labor or membrane rupture, supplied the cord blood. Pregnancies with fetal demise, active maternal HSV infection or known maternal HIV were excluded. About this clone: Antigen unknown.

Study-level results: Preterm CDR3s were shorter than older groups', with fewer N additions and less trimming. Shared CDR3 nucleotide sequences: preterm about 2.8%, term roughly 0.4%, children about 0.029%, adults approximately 0.01%.

V was pared by 4 bases and J by 1 base, with 5 bases of the junction left unmatched. Germline CDR1 SGHTA, CDR2 FQGNSA. This CDR3 has 18 residues. The genes are TRBV7-2 and TRBJ2-3; TRBD2 matches 16 bases. The origin of this receptor is a newborn in good health. The specimen sequenced was naive CD8+ T cells from cord blood. CDR3 sequence (DNA): TGTGCCAGCAGCTCGGGACTAGCGGGGGGGCCGGGCACAGATACGCAGTATTTT. Protein: CASSSGLAGGPGTDTQYF. The whole variable domain, filled in from reference TRBV7-2 and TRBJ2-3, reads GAGVSQSPSNKVTEKGKDVELRCDPISGHTALYWYRQSLGQGLEFLIYFQGNSAPDKSGLPSDRFSAERTGGSVSTLTIQRTQQEDSAVYLCASSSGLAGGPGTDTQYFGPGTRLTVL.